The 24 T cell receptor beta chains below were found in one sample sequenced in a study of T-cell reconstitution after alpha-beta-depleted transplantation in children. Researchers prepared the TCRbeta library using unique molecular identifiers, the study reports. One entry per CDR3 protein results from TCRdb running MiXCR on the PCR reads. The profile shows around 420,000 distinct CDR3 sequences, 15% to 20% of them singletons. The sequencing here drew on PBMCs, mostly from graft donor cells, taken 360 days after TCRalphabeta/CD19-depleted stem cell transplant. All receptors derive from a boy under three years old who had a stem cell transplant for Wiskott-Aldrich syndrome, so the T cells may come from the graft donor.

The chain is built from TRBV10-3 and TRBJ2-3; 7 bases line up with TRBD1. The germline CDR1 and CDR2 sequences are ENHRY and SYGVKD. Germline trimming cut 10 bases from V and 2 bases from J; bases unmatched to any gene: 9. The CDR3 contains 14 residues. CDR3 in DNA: TGTGCCACGACAGGGCAAGAATTCACAGATACGCAGTATTTT. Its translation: CATTGQEFTDTQYF.

The CDR3 region is CASSFRRGTSYEQYF. The CDR3 DNA sequence: TGCGCCAGCAGCTTTCGCCGGGGCACATCCTACGAGCAGTACTTC. The chain has TRBV5-1 and TRBJ2-7; D may match TRBD1 or TRBD2 (5 bases each). V gave up 2 bases and J gave up 1 base, with 13 bases separating them. Germline V gene data show CDR1 as SGHRS and CDR2 as YFSETQ. This CDR3 spans 15 amino acids. The full variable domain, completed using reference TRBV5-1 and TRBJ2-7, is KAGVTQTPRYLIKTRGQQVTLSCSPISGHRSVSWYQQTPGQGLQFLFEYFSETQRNKGNFPGRFSGRQFSNSRSEMNVSTLELGDSALYLCASSFRRGTSYEQYFGPGTRLTVT.

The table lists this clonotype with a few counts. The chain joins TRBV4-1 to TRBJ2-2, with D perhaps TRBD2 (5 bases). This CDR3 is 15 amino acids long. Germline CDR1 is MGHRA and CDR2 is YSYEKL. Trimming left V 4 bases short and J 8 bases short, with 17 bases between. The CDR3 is CASSLTGIPTGELFF. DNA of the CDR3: TGCGCCAGCAGCCTAACCGGGATACCCACTGGGGAGCTGTTTTTT.

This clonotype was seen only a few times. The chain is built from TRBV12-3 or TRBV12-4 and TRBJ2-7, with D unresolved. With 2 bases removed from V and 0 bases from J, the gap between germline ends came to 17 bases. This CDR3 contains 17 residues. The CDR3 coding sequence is TGTGCCAGCAGTTTATCCCGGCCAGACGGACGCTCCTACGAGCAGTACTTC. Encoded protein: CASSLSRPDGRSYEQYF.

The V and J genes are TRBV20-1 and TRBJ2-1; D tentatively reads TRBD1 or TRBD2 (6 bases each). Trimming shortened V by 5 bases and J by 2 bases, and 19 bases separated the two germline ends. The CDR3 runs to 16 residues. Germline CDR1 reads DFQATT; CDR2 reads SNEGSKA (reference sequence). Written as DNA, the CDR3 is TGCAGTGCTGGGGAAAATAGGGGGGCTACCTACAATGAGCAGTTCTTC. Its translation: CSAGENRGATYNEQFF.

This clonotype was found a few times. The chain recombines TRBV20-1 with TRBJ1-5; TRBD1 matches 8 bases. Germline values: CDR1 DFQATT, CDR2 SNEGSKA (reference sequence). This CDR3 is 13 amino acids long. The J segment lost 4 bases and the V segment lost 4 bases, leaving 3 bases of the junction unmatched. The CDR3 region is CSATRQGNQPQHF. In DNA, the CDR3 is TGCAGTGCTACCCGACAGGGGAATCAGCCCCAGCATTTT.

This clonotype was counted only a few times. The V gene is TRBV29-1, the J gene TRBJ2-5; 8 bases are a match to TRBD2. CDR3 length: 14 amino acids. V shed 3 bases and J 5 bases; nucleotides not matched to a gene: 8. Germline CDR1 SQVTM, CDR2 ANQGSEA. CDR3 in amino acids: CSVDPAGGSETQYF. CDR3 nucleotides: TGCAGCGTTGATCCGGCGGGAGGTAGTGAGACCCAGTACTTC.

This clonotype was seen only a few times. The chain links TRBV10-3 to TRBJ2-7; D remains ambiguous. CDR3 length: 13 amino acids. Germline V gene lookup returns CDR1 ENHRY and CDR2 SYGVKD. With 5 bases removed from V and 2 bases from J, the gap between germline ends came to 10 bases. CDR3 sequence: CAISPVPAYEQYF. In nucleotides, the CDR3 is TGTGCCATCAGTCCGGTCCCAGCCTACGAGCAGTACTTC.

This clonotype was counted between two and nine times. CDR3 loop: CASSPHGNYEQYF. The CDR3, as DNA: TGTGCCAGCAGCCCGCACGGTAACTACGAGCAGTACTTC. J is TRBJ2-7 and V is TRBV7-2; D not resolved. The CDR3 length is 13 residues. Trimming cost V 5 bases and J 3 bases, with 11 bases left between them. Looked up from germline, CDR1 is SGHTA and CDR2 is FQGNSA.

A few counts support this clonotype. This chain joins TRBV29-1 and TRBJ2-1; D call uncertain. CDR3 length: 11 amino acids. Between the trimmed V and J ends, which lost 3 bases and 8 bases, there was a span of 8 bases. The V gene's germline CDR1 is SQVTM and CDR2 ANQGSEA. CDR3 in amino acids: CSVDTTDEQFF. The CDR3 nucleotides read TGCAGCGTTGACACAACGGATGAGCAGTTCTTC.

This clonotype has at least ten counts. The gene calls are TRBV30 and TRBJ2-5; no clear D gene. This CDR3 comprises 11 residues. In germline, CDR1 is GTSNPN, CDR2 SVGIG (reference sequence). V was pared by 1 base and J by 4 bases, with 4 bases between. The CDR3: CAWSDAETQYF. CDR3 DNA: TGTGCCTGGAGTGACGCAGAGACCCAGTACTTC.

CDR3 DNA: TGTGCCTGGAGTGAGTGGGGACAGGGGTTTCGGTACGAGCAGTACTTC. Residues: CAWSEWGQGFRYEQYF. J is TRBJ2-7 and V is TRBV30; 10 bases are a match to TRBD1. The CDR3 runs to 16 residues. Germline trimming cut 1 base from V and 4 bases from J; bases unmatched to any gene: 10. Germline CDR1 reads GTSNPN; CDR2 reads SVGIG (reference sequence).

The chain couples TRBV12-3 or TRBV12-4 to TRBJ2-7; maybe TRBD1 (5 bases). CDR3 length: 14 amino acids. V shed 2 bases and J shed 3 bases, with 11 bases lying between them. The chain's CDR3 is CASSLWTTGYEQYF. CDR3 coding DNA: TGTGCCAGCAGTTTATGGACAACGGGCTACGAGCAGTACTTC.

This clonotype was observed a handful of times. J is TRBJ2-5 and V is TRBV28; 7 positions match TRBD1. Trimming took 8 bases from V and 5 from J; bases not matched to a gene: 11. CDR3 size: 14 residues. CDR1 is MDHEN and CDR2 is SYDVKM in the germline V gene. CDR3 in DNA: TGTGCCAGCTCTAATCTGGGCAGGGGGGAGACCCAGTACTTC. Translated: CASSNLGRGETQYF. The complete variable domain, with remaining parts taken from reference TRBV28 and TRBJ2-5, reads DVKVTQSSRYLVKRTGEKVFLECVQDMDHENMFWYRQDPGLGLRLIYFSYDVKMKEKGDIPEGYSVSREKKERFSLILESASTNQTSMYLCASSNLGRGETQYFGPGTRLLVL.

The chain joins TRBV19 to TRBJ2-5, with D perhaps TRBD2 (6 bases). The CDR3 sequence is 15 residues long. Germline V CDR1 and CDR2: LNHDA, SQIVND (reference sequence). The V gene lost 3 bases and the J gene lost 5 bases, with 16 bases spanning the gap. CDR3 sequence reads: CASSMVGLSPETQYF. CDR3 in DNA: TGTGCCAGTAGTATGGTGGGACTTTCCCCGGAGACCCAGTACTTC.

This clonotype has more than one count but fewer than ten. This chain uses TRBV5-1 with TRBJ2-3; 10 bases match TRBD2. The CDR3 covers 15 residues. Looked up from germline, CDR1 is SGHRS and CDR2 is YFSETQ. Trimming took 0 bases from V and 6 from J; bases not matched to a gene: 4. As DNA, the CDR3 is TGCGCCAGCAGCTTGGTCCCTAGCGGGGGTGATACGCAGTATTTT. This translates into CASSLVPSGGDTQYF.

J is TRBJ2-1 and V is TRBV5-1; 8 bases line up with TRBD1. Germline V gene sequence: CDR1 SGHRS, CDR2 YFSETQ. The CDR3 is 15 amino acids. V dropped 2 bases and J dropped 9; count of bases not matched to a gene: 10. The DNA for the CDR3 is TGCGCCAGCAGCTTTGCAGGGGGCGGCGTGAGTGAGCAGTTCTTC. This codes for CASSFAGGGVSEQFF.

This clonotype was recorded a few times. CDR3 coding DNA: TGTGCCAGCAGTTTGAAGGGCCCTAGCGTAATAGCCAAAAACATTCAGTACTTC. It translates to CASSLKGPSVIAKNIQYF. The V gene is TRBV12-3 or TRBV12-4, the J gene TRBJ2-4; D may be TRBD2 (6 bases). Trimming removed 3 bases from V and 0 bases from J, with 18 bases in between. The CDR3 totals 18 residues.

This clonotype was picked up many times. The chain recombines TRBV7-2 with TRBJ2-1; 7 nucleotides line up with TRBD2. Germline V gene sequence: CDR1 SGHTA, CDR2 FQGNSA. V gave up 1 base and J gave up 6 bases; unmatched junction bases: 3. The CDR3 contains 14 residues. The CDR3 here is CASSLGGRANEQFF. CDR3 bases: TGTGCCAGCAGCTTAGGGGGGAGGGCCAATGAGCAGTTCTTC.

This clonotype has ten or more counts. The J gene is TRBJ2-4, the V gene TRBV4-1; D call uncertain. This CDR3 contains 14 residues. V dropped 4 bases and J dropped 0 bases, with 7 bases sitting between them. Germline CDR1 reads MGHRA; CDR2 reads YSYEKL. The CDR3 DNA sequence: TGCGCCAGCAGCCCACGAGGAGCCAAAAACATTCAGTACTTC. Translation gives CASSPRGAKNIQYF.

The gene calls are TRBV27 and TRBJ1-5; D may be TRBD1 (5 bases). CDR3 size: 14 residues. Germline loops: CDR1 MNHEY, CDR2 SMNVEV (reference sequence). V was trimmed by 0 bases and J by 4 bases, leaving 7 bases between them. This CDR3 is CASSLSSGNQPQHF. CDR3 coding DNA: TGTGCCAGCAGTTTATCCTCAGGGAATCAGCCCCAGCATTTT.

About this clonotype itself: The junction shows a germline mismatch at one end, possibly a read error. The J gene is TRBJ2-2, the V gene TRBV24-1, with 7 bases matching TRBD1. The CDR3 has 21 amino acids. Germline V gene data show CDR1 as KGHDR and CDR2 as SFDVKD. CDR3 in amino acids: CATCDLSGKGTDPSNTGELFF. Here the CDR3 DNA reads TGTGCCACCTGTGATTTGTCGGGGAAGGGGACAGACCCTTCGAACACCGGGGAGCTGTTTTTT.

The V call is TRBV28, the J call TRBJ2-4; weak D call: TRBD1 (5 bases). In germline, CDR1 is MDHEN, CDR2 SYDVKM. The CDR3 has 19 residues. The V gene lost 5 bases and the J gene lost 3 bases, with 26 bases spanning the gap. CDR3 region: CASSLALEPPGWGKNIQYF. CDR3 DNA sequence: TGTGCCAGCAGTCTTGCCCTTGAGCCCCCAGGGTGGGGCAAAAACATTCAGTACTTC.

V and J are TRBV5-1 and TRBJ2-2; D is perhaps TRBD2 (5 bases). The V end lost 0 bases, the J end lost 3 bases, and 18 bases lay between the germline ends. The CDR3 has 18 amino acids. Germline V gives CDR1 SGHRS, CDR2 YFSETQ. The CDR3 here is CASSLGGGDSPDTGELFF. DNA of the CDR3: TGCGCCAGCAGCTTGGGAGGAGGTGATAGTCCCGACACCGGGGAGCTGTTTTTT.